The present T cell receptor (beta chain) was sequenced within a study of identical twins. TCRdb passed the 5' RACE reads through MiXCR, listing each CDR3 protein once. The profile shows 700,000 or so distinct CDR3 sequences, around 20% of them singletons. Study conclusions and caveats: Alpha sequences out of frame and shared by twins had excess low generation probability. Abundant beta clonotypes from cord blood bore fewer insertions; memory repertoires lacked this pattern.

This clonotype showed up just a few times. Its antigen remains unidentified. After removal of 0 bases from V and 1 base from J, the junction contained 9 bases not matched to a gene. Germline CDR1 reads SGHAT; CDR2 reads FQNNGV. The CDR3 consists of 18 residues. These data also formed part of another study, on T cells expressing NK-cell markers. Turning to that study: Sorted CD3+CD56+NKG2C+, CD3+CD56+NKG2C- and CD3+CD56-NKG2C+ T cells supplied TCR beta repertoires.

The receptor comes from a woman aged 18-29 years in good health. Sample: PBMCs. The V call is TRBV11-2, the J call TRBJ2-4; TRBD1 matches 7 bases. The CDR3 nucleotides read TGTGCCAGCAGCTTAGAGACAGGGAGAGGTCGGGCCAAAAACATTCAGTACTTC. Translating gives CASSLETGRGRAKNIQYF.